This T cell receptor (beta chain) was documented in a study of blood T cells in healthy people across ages. Trimming took 5 bases from V and 12 from J, leaving 22 bases between them. The CDR3 has 14 amino acids. The V gene's germline CDR1 is MDHEN and CDR2 SYDVKM. Sample-barcoded 5' priming and a J-beta primer mix drove a second PCR of roughly 7 to 11 cycles. TCRdb analysed the 5' RACE reads with MiXCR anew, one entry per CDR3 protein. Here the sample spans about 930,000 distinct CDR3 sequences, 25% to 30% being singletons. These data were likewise used in another study, on T cells of mothers and their children.

The V gene is TRBV28, the J gene TRBJ2-5, with D hard to call. The sample comprised blood. The source is a woman aged 40 to 49 in good health. The CDR3: CASSVEHAGRSEYF. The CDR3 nucleotides read TGTGCCAGCAGTGTAGAACATGCCGGGCGTTCCGAGTACTTC.